Described below is a single T cell receptor (beta chain) sequence and its context. This clone appeared a single time. What antigen it recognizes has not been identified. It has no much larger one-base neighbor in the sample; base qualities were not kept. The sample is drawn from a study of T cell changes during pregnancy in multiple sclerosis (dated by TCRdb to between 2018 and 2020). As for the study more broadly: The study examined how the T cell repertoire changed over the course of pregnancy in women with multiple sclerosis.

The library was generated by the immunoSEQ multiplex PCR assay. Drawn from immuneACCESS, this table holds only the in-frame rearrangements with V and J called that TCRdb kept. Clones are partly lost; checked studies trace under half to an unresolved V gene and leave the rest unexplained. The table for this sample lists 30,000 to 40,000 clones; about 87% of them were counted only once. Roughly 3.5% of the sample goes to the ten largest clones. Trimming leaves V shorter by 6 bases and J shorter by 3 bases, with the junction holding 8 bases beyond the gene matches. Including cysteine and phenylalanine, the CDR3 has 14 amino acids. Just the 42-base CDR3 DNA is kept, in frame starting at base 1. CDR1 and CDR2, looked up from the germline V gene (reference sequence), are WNHNN and SYGVQD.

The starting material was CD8+ T cells from peripheral blood mononuclear cells, obtained in the third trimester of pregnancy. The source of this sequence is a female donor with multiple sclerosis, enrolled in a pregnancy study. Here the chain combines TRBV10-1 and TRBJ2-7; 7 central bases correspond to TRBD1. The bases are TGCGCCAGCAGCCAATGGACAGGCGACTACGAGCAGTACTTC. This encodes CASSQWTGDYEQYF.